This T cell receptor beta chain was identified during a study of OX40 agonist ivuxolimab in advanced cancers. Study-level background: Participants, roughly 81% male, averaged about 56 years of age, ranging from 23 to 79.

TCRdb's table, derived via immunoSEQ multiplex PCR, lists solely in-frame clones and lacks some. The sample holds approximately 81,000 clones, 85% to 90% seen once. The study, taken as a whole, reports: At 0.1 to 3.0 mg/kg, CD4+ and CD8+ blood T cells expanded clonally by week 6. On average, CD8+ T cells had more expanded clones than CD4+.

This clone was found once. The antigen is not known. Trimming stripped 4 bases from V and 2 bases from J, with 12 bases between. From germline, CDR1 is MDHEN and CDR2 SYDVKM. This CDR3 contains 15 residues. The clonotype originates from an adult with an advanced solid tumor such as melanoma, head and neck, liver or kidney cancer. The rearrangement links TRBV28 to TRBJ1-5; D might be TRBD1 (6 bases). Sequences were derived from CD4+ or CD8+ T cells sorted from blood, sampled in a trial of the OX40 agonist ivuxolimab. DNA for the CDR3: TGTGCCAGCAGTTCCCCCGGGGGCGGCAATCAGCCCCAGCATTTT. This gives the protein CASSSPGGGNQPQHF.